A single sample gave rise to the 30 T cell receptor beta chains below, sequenced in a study of blood T cell repertoires in COVID-19. This table comes from immunoSEQ multiplex PCR, and its TCRdb copy is limited to in-frame clones, with some not included. The sample yields around 470,000 clones, 90% seen once. The material sequenced was PBMCs or T cells enriched from blood (not recorded which). The receptors originated from a man between 18 and 29 years old who had recovered from COVID-19.

The chain joins TRBV29-1 to TRBJ2-7; 9 bases align to TRBD1. The V segment lost 7 bases and the J segment 5 bases; nucleotides outside the gene matches: 6. The CDR3 is made up of 12 amino acids. The germline gives CDR1 SQVTM, CDR2 ANQGSEA. The CDR3 DNA reads TGCAGCGGCCGGGACAGGGCCAACGAGCAGTACTTC. As protein: CSGRDRANEQYF.

This clone is a singleton in its sample. The genes are TRBV30 and TRBJ1-6; no firm D call. Germline loops: CDR1 GTSNPN, CDR2 SVGIG (reference sequence). Trimming pared 2 bases from V and 8 bases from J, leaving 7 bases between. The CDR3 runs 12 residues. The CDR3 coding sequence is TGTGCCTGGAGTTCCTCTCATTCACCCCTCCACTTT. It encodes CAWSSSHSPLHF.

The CDR3 DNA follows: TGTGCCAGCAGTTTAGGAGGTGAGGGGGTTGGTGAAAAACTGTTTTTT. Amino acid sequence: CASSLGGEGVGEKLFF. The chain joins TRBV28 to TRBJ1-4; tentatively, D is TRBD1 (6 bases). This CDR3 is built from 16 residues. Germline V gene sequence: CDR1 MDHEN, CDR2 SYDVKM. The ends were cut back, 2 bases at V and 7 bases at J, with 17 bases in the middle.

V usage is TRBV10-1 and J usage is TRBJ1-3; D remains unclear. Germline V CDR1 and CDR2: WNHNN, SYGVQD (reference sequence). V gave up 5 bases and J gave up 2 bases, with 19 bases separating them. The CDR3 is 17 residues long. The CDR3 region is CASSIPNYFSPGNTIYF. The CDR3 nucleotides are TGCGCCAGCAGTATCCCAAACTACTTCAGCCCTGGAAACACCATATATTTT.

The V and J genes are TRBV19 and TRBJ1-5; maybe TRBD1 (5 bases). The length of the CDR3 is 15 residues. Trimming removed 7 bases at V and 0 bases at J, with 13 bases between. Germline V gene sequence: CDR1 LNHDA, CDR2 SQIVND (reference sequence). CDR3 protein: CASTWQGNSNQPQHF. The CDR3 DNA reads TGTGCCAGTACGTGGCAGGGTAATAGCAATCAGCCCCAGCATTTT.

The CDR3 DNA reads TGTGCCAGCAGTGAACTAGCGGGTCCTTCCTACGAGCAGTACTTC. Its translation: CASSELAGPSYEQYF. V gene TRBV6-1 combines with J gene TRBJ2-7; 8 bases fit TRBD2. The germline gives CDR1 MNHNS, CDR2 SASEGT. The V segment lost 2 bases and the J segment 1 base; nucleotides outside the gene matches: 4. The CDR3 loop spans 15 amino acids.

In this sample, this clone turned up once. The rearrangement joins TRBV6-5 to TRBJ1-3; no reliable D call. V was pared by 2 bases and J by 2 bases, with 10 bases between. The CDR3 extends over 15 amino acids. Germline CDR1 and CDR2: MNHEY and SVGAGI. Here the CDR3 DNA reads TGTGCCAGCAGTTACGACTATCGGACTGGAAACACCATATATTTT. Its protein is CASSYDYRTGNTIYF.

Remarks on this clone: Other DNA sequences within the sample encode an identical CDR3. For the CDR3, the DNA is TGTGCCAGCAGCTTTGGGGCCGGCACAGATACGCAGTATTTT. Protein product: CASSFGAGTDTQYF. This chain links TRBV7-3 with TRBJ2-3; tentative D call: TRBD1 (5 bases). The CDR3 has 14 residues. Looked up from germline, CDR1 is SGHTA and CDR2 is FQGTGA. Trimming cost V 3 bases and J 1 base, with 8 bases left between them.

The count of this clone is one. The V gene is TRBV5-4, the J gene TRBJ2-3; TRBD1 matches 7 bases. J was trimmed by 0 bases and V by 3 bases; bases with no gene match: 4. CDR3 length: 15 residues. Germline lookup yields CDR1 SGHNT and CDR2 YYREEE (reference sequence). CDR3 bases: TGTGCCAGCAGCTACGGACAGGCTAGCACAGATACGCAGTATTTT. Translated, it gives CASSYGQASTDTQYF.

The V call is TRBV30, the J call TRBJ1-1; D is uncertain. CDR1 is GTSNPN, CDR2 SVGIG, per germline (reference sequence). V shed 2 bases and J shed 6 bases, with 13 bases lying between them. CDR3 length equals 13 residues. In DNA form, the CDR3 reads TGTGCCTGGAGTTTGGGAGTGGGAGCTGAAGCTTTCTTT. It specifies CAWSLGVGAEAFF.

This chain joins TRBV9 and TRBJ1-3, with a possible D match to TRBD1 (6 bases). The germline gives CDR1 SGDLS, CDR2 YYNGEE. V lost 5 bases and J 1 base, leaving 10 bases between the germline ends. The CDR3 has 14 residues. CDR3 DNA sequence: TGTGCCAGCAGTAACAGGGCGTCTGGAAACACCATATATTTT. Its translation: CASSNRASGNTIYF.

V and J are TRBV5-1 and TRBJ1-5; tentative D call: TRBD1 (6 bases). The V gene lost 0 bases and the J gene lost 4 bases, with 11 bases spanning the gap. There are 15 residues in the CDR3. Per the germline V gene, CDR1 is SGHRS and CDR2 is YFSETQ. The CDR3 DNA follows: TGCGCCAGCAGCTTGGGGAATCAGGGGAATCAGCCCCAGCATTTT. Residues: CASSLGNQGNQPQHF.

This chain joins TRBV11-3 and TRBJ2-3, with 8 bases that match TRBD2. The J segment lost 0 bases and the V segment lost 5 bases, leaving 7 bases of the junction unmatched. This CDR3 spans 16 amino acids. Germline values: CDR1 SGHNT, CDR2 YENEEA. CDR3 nucleotide sequence: TGTGCCAGCAGCCCCTCCGGGACTAGAAGCACAGATACGCAGTATTTT. It translates to CASSPSGTRSTDTQYF.

J is TRBJ1-5 and V is TRBV3-1 (or the pseudogene TRBV3-2); TRBD1 matches at 8 bases. The CDR3 is 15 amino acids. In germline, CDR1 is LGHDT, CDR2 YNNKEL (reference sequence). Trimming removed 0 bases from V and 6 bases from J; junction bases left unmatched: 4. CDR3 DNA: TGTGCCAGCAGCCAAGATAGGACAGGGAGTCAGCCCCAGCATTTT. It is translated as CASSQDRTGSQPQHF.

This chain links TRBV5-1 with TRBJ1-3; possible D gene TRBD1, 6 bases. V lost 1 base and J lost 2, with 16 bases in between. CDR1 is SGHRS and CDR2 is YFSETQ in the germline V gene. CDR3 length equals 17 residues. The chain's CDR3 is CASSLRLTGTAGNTIYF. CDR3 coding DNA: TGCGCCAGCAGCTTGCGATTAACAGGGACGGCTGGAAACACCATATATTTT.

The genes are TRBV15 and TRBJ2-1; 7 bases are a match to TRBD2. The V segment lost 0 bases and the J segment 0 bases; nucleotides outside the gene matches: 8. Per the germline V gene, CDR1 is LNHNV and CDR2 is YYDKDF (reference sequence). The CDR3 contains 18 residues. CDR3 nucleotide sequence: TGTGCCACCAGCAGAGAGCCTAGCGGAGGCAACTCCTACAATGAGCAGTTCTTC. Amino acid sequence: CATSREPSGGNSYNEQFF.

The DNA for the CDR3 is TGTGCCAGCAGATACAGGGGGTTGAGTCCGATTGAAGCTTTCTTT. Its translation is CASRYRGLSPIEAFF. V usage is TRBV28 and J usage is TRBJ1-1; TRBD1 agrees at 8 bases. The CDR3 length is 15 residues. V lost 6 bases, J lost 7 bases, and 13 bases stayed unmatched. Germline CDR1 is MDHEN and CDR2 is SYDVKM.

The CDR3 loop reads CASSSGQPLAKNIQYF. The CDR3 nucleotides read TGTGCCAGCAGTTCGGGACAGCCACTAGCCAAAAACATTCAGTACTTC. V and J are TRBV27 and TRBJ2-4; 7 nucleotides match TRBD1. CDR3 length equals 16 residues. CDR1 and CDR2 from the germline V gene are MNHEY and SMNVEV (reference sequence). After removal of 4 bases from V and 0 bases from J, the junction contained 6 bases not matched to a gene.

The chain employs TRBV28 and TRBJ1-5, with no clear D. The ends were cut back, 2 bases at V and 7 bases at J, with 9 bases in the middle. The CDR3 has 13 residues. Germline V gene lookup returns CDR1 MDHEN and CDR2 SYDVKM. The CDR3 protein is CASSLRTGQPQHF. CDR3 bases: TGTGCCAGCAGTTTAAGAACGGGACAGCCCCAGCATTTT.

This chain connects TRBV5-1 to TRBJ2-5, with D maybe TRBD2 (5 bases). Trimming removed 2 bases at V and 5 bases at J, with 10 bases between. Germline-derived CDR1 and CDR2 are SGHRS and YFSETQ. This CDR3 is 13 amino acids long. The CDR3 DNA follows: TGCGCCAGCAGCTTCACTAGACTGGAGACCCAGTACTTC. Its protein product is CASSFTRLETQYF.

This chain joins TRBV24-1 and TRBJ1-2; a weak D match, TRBD1 (6 bases). The CDR3 totals 13 residues. CDR1 and CDR2 from the germline V gene are KGHDR and SFDVKD. V was trimmed by 1 base and J by 8 bases, leaving 10 bases between them. CDR3 coding DNA: TGTGCCACCAGTGATTTTGGGGGGGGCGGCTACACCTTC. Translated: CATSDFGGGGYTF.

The chain carries TRBV3-1 (or the pseudogene TRBV3-2) and TRBJ2-7; 10 bases are shared with TRBD1. The V gene's germline CDR1 is LGHDT and CDR2 YNNKEL (reference sequence). CDR3 length: 14 amino acids. J lost 6 bases, V lost 4 bases, and 6 bases had no gene match. DNA for the CDR3: TGTGCCAGCAGCCCCCGGGACAGGGGCGCCGAGCAGTACTTC. As protein: CASSPRDRGAEQYF.

This clone was counted a few times. The chain recombines TRBV2 with TRBJ2-5, with D maybe TRBD2 (5 bases). The CDR3 has 14 residues. Germline V gene data show CDR1 as SNHLY and CDR2 as FYNNEI. Trimming shortened V by 2 bases and J by 8 bases, and 15 bases separated the two germline ends. DNA for the CDR3: TGTGCCAGCAGTGAATCGAGGGCTGAAGGTACCCAGTACTTC. Translated, it gives CASSESRAEGTQYF. The entire variable domain, with the rest obtained from reference TRBV2 and TRBJ2-5, is as follows: EPEVTQTPSHQVTQMGQEVILRCVPISNHLYFYWYRQILGQKVEFLVSFYNNEISEKSEIFDDQFSVERPDGSNFTLKIRSTKLEDSAMYFCASSESRAEGTQYFGPGTRLLVL.

The chain joins TRBV2 to TRBJ1-1; D not certain. Per the germline V gene, CDR1 is SNHLY and CDR2 is FYNNEI. CDR3 length: 12 residues. V lost 2 bases to trimming and J lost 6 bases, with 7 bases between them. In nucleotides, the CDR3 is TGTGCCAGCAGTGAATTGCAGTCTGAAGCTTTCTTT. This translates into CASSELQSEAFF.

The chain recombines TRBV3-1 (or the pseudogene TRBV3-2) with TRBJ1-3; possibly TRBD1 for D (6 bases). The CDR3 consists of 19 residues. Germline V gene lookup returns CDR1 LGHDT and CDR2 YNNKEL (reference sequence). V lost 1 base to trimming and J lost 1 base, with 20 bases between them. DNA of the CDR3: TGTGCCAGCAGCCAAGTATTGCGGGGGGCGCGGGGTTCTGGAAACACCATATATTTT. Protein product: CASSQVLRGARGSGNTIYF.

This clone has only one observation. The chain links TRBV7-6 to TRBJ2-1; 7 bases are a match to TRBD2. Germline CDR1 and CDR2: SGHVS and FNYEAQ. The V segment lost 4 bases and the J segment 5 bases; nucleotides outside the gene matches: 2. This CDR3 has 13 residues. CDR3 coding DNA: TGTGCCAGCAGCTCGGGACTAAACAATGAGCAGTTCTTC. As protein: CASSSGLNNEQFF.

This chain uses TRBV4-1 with TRBJ2-2; maybe TRBD2 (6 bases). Looked up from germline, CDR1 is MGHRA and CDR2 is YSYEKL. The CDR3 loop spans 16 amino acids. V lost 2 bases and J lost 0, with 10 bases in between. This CDR3 reads CASSQRSGPNTGELFF. The CDR3 DNA is TGCGCCAGCAGCCAAAGGAGCGGGCCGAACACCGGGGAGCTGTTTTTT.

The rearrangement joins TRBV28 to TRBJ1-2, with 9 bases identical to TRBD1. This CDR3 spans 16 amino acids. V lost 4 bases to trimming and J lost 7 bases; unmatched junction nucleotides: 13. Germline CDR1 and CDR2: MDHEN and SYDVKM. The CDR3 reads CASSSGTGREGLGYTF. CDR3 DNA sequence: TGTGCCAGCAGTTCCGGGACAGGGAGGGAGGGGCTTGGCTACACCTTC.

This rearrangement joins TRBV2 to TRBJ2-2, with D possibly TRBD2 on 5 matching bases. V dropped 7 bases and J dropped 0 bases, with 12 bases sitting between them. The CDR3 spans 15 residues. The V gene's germline CDR1 is SNHLY and CDR2 FYNNEI. Here the CDR3 reads CASKEGNANTGELFF. DNA of the CDR3: TGTGCCAGCAAAGAGGGAAACGCGAACACCGGGGAGCTGTTTTTT.

This chain joins TRBV12-3 or TRBV12-4 and TRBJ1-1, with a possible D match to TRBD1 (6 bases). The V gene lost 6 bases and the J gene lost 5 bases, with 13 bases spanning the gap. The CDR3 length is 13 residues. CDR3: CASSRTGLTEAFF. DNA of the CDR3: TGTGCCAGCAGCCGTACAGGGTTGACTGAAGCTTTCTTT.